A single sample is the source of the 31 T cell receptor beta chains below, sequenced in a study of CD8 T cells in Susac syndrome. RNA was extracted with the RNeasy kit, and a quantity of 0.5 to 1 ug was reverse transcribed using random hexamers. MiXCR, applied by TCRdb to the immunoSEQ multiplex PCR reads, yields one record per CDR3 protein. The table has about 200,000 distinct CDR3 sequences, about 91% seen once; the top ten hold approximately 0.09%. The specimen was CD4+ T cells from PBMCs. The origin of the receptors is a human donor with Susac syndrome.

The chain uses TRBV20-1 and TRBJ1-5, with unresolved D. The V end was cut by 5 bases, the J end by 0 bases, with 8 bases between. Germline loops: CDR1 DFQATT, CDR2 SNEGSKA (reference sequence). This CDR3 is built from 13 residues. The CDR3 spells CSAVGSSNQPQHF. CDR3 DNA sequence: TGCAGTGCTGTAGGCAGTAGCAATCAGCCCCAGCATTTT.

A single count supports this clonotype. The chain carries TRBV6-5 and TRBJ2-7; TRBD2 is a possible D gene (6 bases). Trimming stripped 7 bases from V and 4 bases from J, with 20 bases between. Germline lookup yields CDR1 MNHEY and CDR2 SVGAGI. The CDR3 sequence is 15 residues long. This CDR3 reads CASKDGTSLAYEQYF. CDR3 nucleotide sequence: TGTGCCAGCAAAGATGGGACTTCCCTTGCATACGAGCAGTACTTC.

V and J are TRBV2 and TRBJ1-2; unclear D gene. The V and J ends lost 2 bases and 3 bases respectively, with 7 bases between them. This CDR3 is 13 amino acids long. Germline V gene sequence: CDR1 SNHLY, CDR2 FYNNEI. The CDR3: CASSEQIYYGYTF. CDR3 coding DNA: TGTGCCAGCAGTGAACAGATTTACTATGGCTACACCTTC.

This clonotype was detected only a few times. The V and J genes are TRBV10-3 and TRBJ2-7; tentatively, D is TRBD1 or TRBD2 (5 bases each). Germline V gene sequence: CDR1 ENHRY, CDR2 SYGVKD. This CDR3 has 13 amino acids. V was cut by 4 bases and J by 6 bases, with 13 bases left in between. The CDR3: CAISGGPKGEQYF. The CDR3 region has the DNA TGTGCCATCAGTGGGGGACCGAAAGGCGAGCAGTACTTC.

The rearrangement links TRBV7-9 to TRBJ1-1; D is unclear. The CDR3 is 13 residues long. Per germline, CDR1 SEHNR and CDR2 FQNEAQ (reference sequence). V lost 5 bases to trimming and J lost 3 bases, with 10 bases between them. The CDR3 DNA sequence: TGTGCCAGCAGCCCCGGTATCTACACTGAAGCTTTCTTT. Amino acid sequence: CASSPGIYTEAFF. Together with reference TRBV7-9 and TRBJ1-1, the CDR3 gives the full variable domain: DTGVSQNPRHKITKRGQNVTFRCDPISEHNRLYWYRQTLGQGPEFLTYFQNEAQLEKSRLLSDRFSAERPKGSFSTLEIQRTEQGDSAMYLCASSPGIYTEAFFGQGTRLTVV.

V is TRBV3-1 and J is TRBJ2-5; D unclear. Germline V gene lookup returns CDR1 LGHDT and CDR2 YNNKEL (reference sequence). The CDR3 length is 15 residues. The ends were cut back, 1 base at V and 5 bases at J, with 14 bases in the middle. The CDR3 DNA reads TGTGCCAGCAGCCAAGTTTCGTTTTTCTCGGAGACCCAGTACTTC. It translates to CASSQVSFFSETQYF.

The chain has TRBV27 and TRBJ2-7, with 8 bases lining up with TRBD1. Germline lookup yields CDR1 MNHEY and CDR2 SMNVEV (reference sequence). The CDR3 runs 16 residues. The V and J ends lost 5 bases and 3 bases, in that order; junction bases with no gene match: 12. This chain's CDR3 is CASSPDPSGQDYEQYF. As DNA, the CDR3 is TGTGCCAGCAGTCCAGACCCATCGGGACAGGACTACGAGCAGTACTTC.

J is TRBJ1-6 and V is TRBV25-1, with 9 bases that match TRBD1. This CDR3 spans 14 amino acids. Looked up from germline, CDR1 is MGHDK and CDR2 is SYGVNS. V trimming: 6 bases; J trimming: 8 bases; junction bases outside the gene matches: 5. The CDR3 protein is CASRRTGADSPLHF. The CDR3 DNA reads as TGTGCCAGCAGGCGGACAGGGGCGGATTCACCCCTCCACTTT. The entire variable domain, with the rest obtained from reference TRBV25-1 and TRBJ1-6, is as follows: EADIYQTPRYLVIGTGKKITLECSQTMGHDKMYWYQQDPGMELHLIHYSYGVNSTEKGDLSSESTVSRIRTEHFPLTLESARPSHTSQYLCASRRTGADSPLHFGNGTRLTVT.

The chain recombines TRBV21-1 with TRBJ1-5; the D segment call TRBD1 is taken from the table without a DNA check. TRBV21-1 is tagged as a pseudogene. The CDR3 sequence is 16 residues long. CDR3 in amino acids: CASSTRTASVPQPQHF. The CDR3, as DNA: TGTGCCAGCAGCACCAGGACAGCATCCGTACCTCAGCCCCAGCATTTT.

J is TRBJ2-7 and V is TRBV6-7, with a tentative D call TRBD2 (6 bases). TRBV6-7 is recorded as an ORF, its role being uncertain. V was trimmed by 6 bases and J by 2 bases, leaving 11 bases between them. The CDR3 totals 13 residues. In DNA, the CDR3 is TGTGCCAGCAGCTCAAGACTAGCCTACGAGCAGTACTTC. This sequence encodes CASSSRLAYEQYF.

The chain is built from TRBV20-1 and TRBJ2-7; D remains unclear. This CDR3 has 14 amino acids. V was trimmed by 0 bases and J by 0 bases, leaving 9 bases between them. Germline CDR1 reads DFQATT; CDR2 reads SNEGSKA (reference sequence). CDR3 in amino acids: CSARDGRYSYEQYF. CDR3 nucleotides: TGCAGTGCTAGAGATGGGCGGTACTCCTACGAGCAGTACTTC.

This chain uses TRBV13 with TRBJ2-5; 8 nucleotides match TRBD2. Germline CDR1 reads PRHDT; CDR2 reads FYEKMQ (reference sequence). Trimming took 4 bases from V and 5 from J; bases not matched to a gene: 15. The CDR3 totals 17 residues. The CDR3 is CASSSITGGPLLETQYF. The CDR3 bases are TGTGCCAGCAGCTCCATTACGGGGGGGCCTCTTCTGGAGACCCAGTACTTC.

The chain has TRBV28 and TRBJ2-1; TRBD1 matches at 7 bases. CDR1 MDHEN and CDR2 SYDVKM come from the germline V gene. V lost 2 bases and J lost 9; bases outside the gene matches: 7. The length of the CDR3 is 14 residues. The CDR3 loop is CASSLDDREREQFF. The DNA of the CDR3 is TGTGCCAGCAGTTTAGATGACAGGGAACGTGAGCAGTTCTTC.

This clonotype came up once. The chain carries TRBV3-1 and TRBJ1-6; 7 bases fit TRBD1. The CDR3 loop spans 16 amino acids. V shed 3 bases and J 7 bases; nucleotides not matched to a gene: 9. The germline CDR1 and CDR2 sequences are LGHDT and YNNKEL (reference sequence). This chain's CDR3 is CASSQPGGTANSPLHF. Here the CDR3 DNA reads TGTGCCAGCAGCCAGCCAGGCGGGACAGCAAATTCACCCCTCCACTTT.

V is TRBV9 and J is TRBJ1-2; TRBD1 aligns across 8 bases. The trim removed 5 bases at V and 4 bases at J, leaving 13 bases unmatched. This CDR3 has 16 amino acids. Per germline, CDR1 SGDLS and CDR2 YYNGEE. In DNA form, the CDR3 reads TGTGCCAGCAGTAACTCTATCGGACAGGGACTCTATGGCTACACCTTC. Its translation is CASSNSIGQGLYGYTF.

This clonotype was picked up one time. V gene TRBV12-3 or TRBV12-4 combines with J gene TRBJ1-1; D not certain. This CDR3 comprises 15 residues. V was pared by 2 bases and J by 3 bases, with 13 bases between. CDR3 nucleotide sequence: TGTGCCAGCAGTTTATGGGCAACCCGGCACACTGAAGCTTTCTTT. It encodes CASSLWATRHTEAFF.

This chain uses TRBV12-3 or TRBV12-4 with TRBJ1-1; D uncertain. This CDR3 has 13 residues. V was cut by 6 bases and J by 8 bases, with 16 bases left in between. The DNA for the CDR3 is TGTGCCAGCAGCCCGGCCCCGCCGGCCGAAGCTTTCTTT. Translation gives CASSPAPPAEAFF.

The rearrangement links TRBV5-4 to TRBJ2-1; no clear D. Germline-derived CDR1 and CDR2 are SGHNT and YYREEE (reference sequence). This CDR3 region has 14 residues. Trimming stripped 3 bases from V and 2 bases from J, with 9 bases between. The CDR3 protein is CASSSLEPYNEQFF. Written as DNA, the CDR3 is TGTGCCAGCAGCTCCCTGGAACCCTACAATGAGCAGTTCTTC.

This chain connects TRBV3-1 to TRBJ2-1; D might be TRBD1 or TRBD2, each matching 6 bases. V was clipped by 3 bases and J by 7 bases, with 10 bases between them. The CDR3 is 13 amino acids. Per the germline V gene, CDR1 is LGHDT and CDR2 is YNNKEL (reference sequence). The CDR3 spells CASSQEGVNEQFF. As DNA, the CDR3 is TGTGCCAGCAGCCAGGAGGGGGTGAATGAGCAGTTCTTC.

This chain links TRBV19 with TRBJ1-5, with unresolved D. From germline, CDR1 is LNHDA and CDR2 SQIVND (reference sequence). There are 17 residues in the CDR3. V was clipped by 0 bases and J by 0 bases, with 12 bases between them. CDR3 nucleotide sequence: TGTGCCAGTAGTATAGATCGACGGGCACCTAGCAATCAGCCCCAGCATTTT. Residues: CASSIDRRAPSNQPQHF.

The chain links TRBV20-1 to TRBJ1-1; 8 bases agree with TRBD1. The V segment lost 1 base and the J segment 3 bases; nucleotides outside the gene matches: 7. This CDR3 comprises 15 residues. CDR1 is DFQATT, CDR2 SNEGSKA, per germline (reference sequence). The CDR3 DNA follows: TGCAGTGCTAGAGGGACAGGGTCCTCTTACACTGAAGCTTTCTTT. Its protein product is CSARGTGSSYTEAFF.

The J gene is TRBJ1-2, the V gene TRBV20-1, with 7 positions matching TRBD1. CDR1 is DFQATT and CDR2 is SNEGSKA in the germline V gene (reference sequence). V was pared by 6 bases and J by 6 bases, with 19 bases of the junction left unmatched. This CDR3 region has 16 residues. CDR3 nucleotides: TGCAGTGCCCCTAGGACCGGAAGGGGGCTTCGTGATGGCTACACCTTC. Amino acids: CSAPRTGRGLRDGYTF.

The rearrangement joins TRBV11-2 to TRBJ1-4; D call uncertain. With 2 bases removed from V and 9 bases from J, the gap between germline ends came to 13 bases. The V gene's germline CDR1 is SGHAT and CDR2 FQNNGV. The CDR3 consists of 14 residues. The CDR3 bases are TGTGCCAGCAGCTTACTACAGACCCAGAAAAAACTGTTTTTT. Translated, it gives CASSLLQTQKKLFF. The full variable domain, rest sourced from reference TRBV11-2 and TRBJ1-4, is EAGVAQSPRYKIIEKRQSVAFWCNPISGHATLYWYQQILGQGPKLLIQFQNNGVVDDSQLPKDRFSAERLKGVDSTLKIQPAKLEDSAVYLCASSLLQTQKKLFFGSGTQLSVL.

The chain carries TRBV3-1 and TRBJ2-5, with D tentatively TRBD2 (6 bases). Germline V lookup: CDR1 LGHDT, CDR2 YNNKEL (reference sequence). Between the trimmed V and J ends, which lost 0 bases and 9 bases, there was a span of 23 bases. This CDR3 has 17 amino acids. Written as DNA, the CDR3 is TGTGCCAGCAGCCAAGAGGGCTCTAGCGTTCGACCCTTGGCCCAGTACTTC. The encoded protein is CASSQEGSSVRPLAQYF.

The chain couples TRBV9 to TRBJ2-1, with D unclear. In germline, CDR1 is SGDLS, CDR2 YYNGEE. The ends were cut back, 3 bases at V and 5 bases at J, with 3 bases in the middle. The CDR3 runs 11 residues. The CDR3 DNA reads as TGTGCCAGCAGCGGAAACAATGAGCAGTTCTTC. This codes for CASSGNNEQFF.

The chain carries TRBV11-2 and TRBJ2-5; 10 bases are a match to TRBD2. Germline lookup yields CDR1 SGHAT and CDR2 FQNNGV. J was trimmed by 3 bases and V by 2 bases; bases with no gene match: 6. The CDR3 spans 16 residues. CDR3 DNA sequence: TGTGCCAGCAGCTTATGGGCTAGCGGGAGAAAAGAGACCCAGTACTTC. It specifies CASSLWASGRKETQYF.

The chain links TRBV2 to TRBJ1-6, with 9 bases identical to TRBD1. The germline V gene has CDR1 SNHLY and CDR2 FYNNEI. The CDR3 has 16 residues. The J segment lost 7 bases and the V segment lost 4 bases, leaving 8 bases of the junction unmatched. This chain's CDR3 is CASSATGQGVNSPLHF. As DNA, the CDR3 is TGTGCCAGCAGTGCCACGGGACAGGGCGTAAATTCACCCCTCCACTTT. The whole variable domain, remainder taken from reference TRBV2 and TRBJ1-6, is EPEVTQTPSHQVTQMGQEVILRCVPISNHLYFYWYRQILGQKVEFLVSFYNNEISEKSEIFDDQFSVERPDGSNFTLKIRSTKLEDSAMYFCASSATGQGVNSPLHFGNGTRLTVT.

This chain joins TRBV11-3 and TRBJ2-1; 14 nucleotides line up with TRBD2. J gave up 8 bases and V 2 bases, and 11 bases lay outside the gene matches. The length of the CDR3 is 18 residues. Germline V gene lookup returns CDR1 SGHNT and CDR2 YENEEA. Written as DNA, the CDR3 is TGTGCCAGCAGCTTAAACTACGGGACTAGCGGGAGACCCCATGAGCAGTTCTTC. Translated: CASSLNYGTSGRPHEQFF.

The rearrangement uses TRBV13 and TRBJ1-6; D not resolved. With 1 base removed from V and 9 bases from J, the gap between germline ends came to 19 bases. This CDR3 comprises 17 residues. In germline, CDR1 is PRHDT, CDR2 FYEKMQ (reference sequence). CDR3: CASSLALGGLKGSPLHF. The CDR3 bases are TGTGCCAGCAGCTTAGCCTTGGGCGGACTGAAGGGTTCACCCCTCCACTTT.

V and J are TRBV19 and TRBJ2-7; TRBD1 agrees at 7 bases. Trimming at V came to 0 bases and at J to 5 bases, leaving 4 bases not matched to a gene. The CDR3 has 14 amino acids. The V gene's germline CDR1 is LNHDA and CDR2 SQIVND (reference sequence). For the CDR3, the DNA is TGTGCCAGTAGTATAGAACAGGGGAAGAACGAGCAGTACTTC. It translates to CASSIEQGKNEQYF.

The chain employs TRBV5-1 and TRBJ2-2; D could derive from TRBD1 or TRBD2 (5 bases each). V was cut by 1 base and J by 5 bases, with 12 bases left in between. The length of the CDR3 is 15 residues. In germline, CDR1 is SGHRS, CDR2 YFSETQ. CDR3 residues: CASSLQGEDTGELFF. CDR3 DNA: TGCGCCAGCAGCTTGCAGGGAGAAGATACCGGGGAGCTGTTTTTT.